These 6 T cell receptor beta chains originate from one sample sequenced in a study of blood T cell repertoires in COVID-19. Here immunoSEQ multiplex PCR was the method, and the copy in TCRdb shows in-frame clones only, minus some. Among 150,000 or so clones, approximately 85% were seen once, and the ten largest hold roughly 8%. Sequenced sample: peripheral blood. The receptors originated from a woman aged 55-69 years with COVID-19, enrolled during active disease.

This clone showed up just once. The chain employs TRBV18 and TRBJ1-1; D possibly corresponds to TRBD1 (5 bases). The CDR3 consists of 16 residues. Trimming stripped 3 bases from V and 2 bases from J, with 16 bases between. Germline values: CDR1 KGHSH, CDR2 LQKENI. In DNA, the CDR3 is TGTGCCAGCTCACCGCGCTCGGATACAGGCAACACTGAAGCTTTCTTT. Translating it yields CASSPRSDTGNTEAFF.

In its sample, this clone was seen a few times. The chain has TRBV15 and TRBJ2-7; 12 nucleotides agree with TRBD2. Germline CDR1 is LNHNV and CDR2 is YYDKDF (reference sequence). The CDR3 runs to 16 residues. J lost 2 bases, V lost 3 bases, and 5 bases had no gene match. CDR3 nucleotide sequence: TGTGCCACCAGCAGGAGACTAGCGGGGGCCCCCTACGAGCAGTACTTC. This encodes CATSRRLAGAPYEQYF.

The V gene is TRBV18, the J gene TRBJ2-1, with D hard to call. This CDR3 comprises 15 residues. In germline, CDR1 is KGHSH, CDR2 LQKENI. V was trimmed by 3 bases and J by 0 bases, leaving 9 bases between them. CDR3 amino acids: CASSPDTSSYNEQFF. DNA of the CDR3: TGTGCCAGCTCACCCGACACGAGCTCCTACAATGAGCAGTTCTTC.

This clone was counted a few times. The gene calls are TRBV10-1 and TRBJ1-3; D perhaps matches TRBD1 (5 bases). Trimming pared 7 bases from V and 2 bases from J, leaving 9 bases between. CDR3 size: 13 residues. Germline lookup yields CDR1 WNHNN and CDR2 SYGVQD (reference sequence). The CDR3 spells CASTPTAGNTIYF. The CDR3 DNA follows: TGCGCCAGCACCCCGACAGCTGGAAACACCATATATTTT.

The gene calls are TRBV6-5 and TRBJ1-5, with D tentatively TRBD1 (5 bases). The germline V gene encodes CDR1 MNHEY and CDR2 SVGAGI. This CDR3 contains 12 residues. V gave up 8 bases and J gave up 4 bases, with 9 bases separating them. CDR3 amino acids: CASGGSNQPQHF. The CDR3 DNA reads as TGTGCCAGCGGGGGGTCGAATCAGCCCCAGCATTTT.

The chain recombines TRBV7-8 with TRBJ2-3, with 10 bases lining up with TRBD2. The CDR3 runs 19 residues. With 4 bases clipped from V and 0 bases from J, the junction kept 13 bases outside the gene matches. Germline V CDR1 and CDR2: SGHVS, FQNEAQ. CDR3 sequence reads: CASSWYRLAGDPSTDTQYF. DNA of the CDR3: TGTGCCAGCAGCTGGTATCGGCTAGCGGGGGACCCTAGCACAGATACGCAGTATTTT.